This T cell receptor (beta chain) appears in the sequencing data of a study of CD4+ T cells in melanoma. Study-wide results and caveats: CD8+ T cell, macrophage and B cell function reportedly correlated with neoantigen-specific CD4+ T cells. Reportedly, melanoma neoantigen-specific CD4+ T cells showed varied differentiation states.

A note on this clone: The antigen is not known.

Sequencing used immunoSEQ multiplex PCR; TCRdb keeps in-frame clones, though not all of them. The top ten hold around 11% of the sample, which has about 50,000 clones, roughly 89% seen once. The clonotype originates from a human donor with melanoma. Sequencing was done on a sample of peripheral blood.

CDR3 sequence: CASSLATGNTEAFF. As DNA, the CDR3 is TGTGCCAGCAGCTTGGCAACAGGGAACACTGAAGCTTTCTTT. The genes are TRBV5-4 and TRBJ1-1; D is possibly TRBD1 (5 bases). Germline loops: CDR1 SGHNT, CDR2 YYREEE (reference sequence). The CDR3 is made up of 14 amino acids. Trimming took off 0 bases at V and 1 base at J, with 7 bases between the two ends.